Listed here are 28 T cell receptor beta chains from one sample, sequenced in a study of PD-L1 blockade in urothelial cancer. Profiling relied on immunoSEQ multiplex PCR, and the TCRdb table lists in-frame clones only, not all of them. Counted here are around 30,000 clones, roughly 86% occurring once; the ten biggest clones make up about 3%. The sequences come from PBMCs, collected around atezolizumab (anti-PD-L1) treatment. The receptors originated from a man aged 50 to 59 with urothelial cancer.

The chain uses TRBV18 and TRBJ1-1; the D gene is possibly TRBD1 (5 bases). This CDR3 has 16 residues. Germline CDR1 is KGHSH and CDR2 is LQKENI. V lost 6 bases and J lost 7, with 24 bases in between. CDR3 sequence reads: CASSPRQPSVAVEAFF. CDR3 nucleotides: TGTGCCAGCTCCCCGAGACAGCCGTCAGTCGCGGTTGAAGCTTTCTTT.

This chain joins TRBV30 and TRBJ1-3, with a tentative D call TRBD1 (6 bases). Germline V CDR1 and CDR2: GTSNPN, SVGIG (reference sequence). There are 18 residues in the CDR3. Trimming stripped 1 base from V and 4 bases from J, with 23 bases between. CDR3 nucleotides: TGTGCCTGGAGTGAGAGTAGCCAGGGGCCTCCCTTCGGAAACACCATATATTTT. Translation: CAWSESSQGPPFGNTIYF.

J is TRBJ2-7 and V is TRBV28, with TRBD2 matching over 8 bases. This CDR3 has 16 residues. Germline loops: CDR1 MDHEN, CDR2 SYDVKM. Unmatched junction bases numbered 10, after V lost 2 bases and J lost 4 bases. CDR3 protein: CASSLAIAGGRYEQYF. The DNA for the CDR3 is TGTGCCAGCAGTTTAGCCATTGCGGGGGGCCGGTACGAGCAGTACTTC.

This chain uses TRBV14 with TRBJ2-7; weak D call: TRBD2 (6 bases). Trimming took off 3 bases at V and 9 bases at J, with 21 bases between the two ends. Germline V gives CDR1 SGHDN, CDR2 FVKESK. The CDR3 has 15 residues. The CDR3 DNA is TGTGCCAGCAGCCAGTACCCGGGACTCAGTGCGGGGCAGTACTTC. Its translation: CASSQYPGLSAGQYF.

The chain uses TRBV7-2 and TRBJ1-5; TRBD1 aligns across 8 bases. The germline gives CDR1 SGHTA, CDR2 FQGNSA. The ends lost 3 bases at V and 0 bases at J; junction bases unmatched: 4. There are 16 residues in the CDR3. CDR3 sequence reads: CASSFGQGYSNQPQHF. CDR3 nucleotides: TGTGCCAGCAGCTTTGGACAGGGCTATAGCAATCAGCCCCAGCATTTT.

This chain joins TRBV15 and TRBJ1-2; D is unresolved. CDR3 length: 14 amino acids. Trimming removed 0 bases at V and 2 bases at J, with 7 bases between. Germline-derived CDR1 and CDR2 are LNHNV and YYDKDF (reference sequence). CDR3 DNA sequence: TGTGCCACCAGCAGAGATCTTCAGAACTATGGCTACACCTTC. It specifies CATSRDLQNYGYTF.

The rearrangement joins TRBV30 to TRBJ1-6; 7 bases fit TRBD1. Unmatched junction bases numbered 9, after V lost 0 bases and J lost 10 bases. The CDR3 is 15 amino acids. From germline, CDR1 is GTSNPN and CDR2 SVGIG (reference sequence). Here the CDR3 DNA reads TGTGCCTGGAGTGTACAGGGGATGTCGTTCTCACCCCTCCACTTT. It encodes CAWSVQGMSFSPLHF.

The chain links TRBV29-1 to TRBJ1-3; a possible D gene is TRBD1 (5 bases). Deletions cut 7 bases from V and 7 bases from J, with 11 bases between. CDR1 and CDR2 from the germline V gene are SQVTM and ANQGSEA. This CDR3 spans 11 amino acids. This chain's CDR3 is CSAGGTNTIYF. The DNA for the CDR3 is TGCAGCGCGGGGGGTACCAACACCATATATTTT.

The gene calls are TRBV4-1 and TRBJ2-1, with 14 nucleotides matching TRBD2. This CDR3 is built from 18 residues. V gave up 4 bases and J gave up 7 bases; unmatched junction bases: 12. Looked up from germline, CDR1 is MGHRA and CDR2 is YSYEKL. In DNA form, the CDR3 reads TGCGCCAGCAGCCCTATTCCGACTAGCGGGAGGGTCGGGAATGAGCAGTTCTTC. Translated: CASSPIPTSGRVGNEQFF.

The chain is built from TRBV7-2 and TRBJ2-4; D is unresolved. Between the trimmed V and J ends, which lost 4 bases and 0 bases, there was a span of 4 bases. Per germline, CDR1 SGHTA and CDR2 FQGNSA. There are 13 residues in the CDR3. The CDR3 DNA is TGTGCCAGCAGCTCACTAGCCAAAAACATTCAGTACTTC. Translating it yields CASSSLAKNIQYF.

This clone was observed a handful of times. The chain couples TRBV7-9 to TRBJ2-1; the match to TRBD2 covers 10 bases. Trimming removed 5 bases from V and 8 bases from J; junction bases left unmatched: 12. The CDR3 spans 16 residues. CDR1 is SEHNR and CDR2 is FQNEAQ in the germline V gene (reference sequence). The CDR3 DNA reads TGTGCCAGCAGCCCGTGGGCTAGCGGGAGTGTATATGAGCAGTTCTTC. Its translation is CASSPWASGSVYEQFF.

This chain connects TRBV19 to TRBJ1-3; no clear D. The CDR3 has 15 residues. V lost 10 bases and J lost 0, with 16 bases in between. Per the germline V gene, CDR1 is LNHDA and CDR2 is SQIVND (reference sequence). The DNA for the CDR3 is TGTGCCACCAAGGGAGTGGGGAGCTCTGGAAACACCATATATTTT. Its protein is CATKGVGSSGNTIYF.

In this sample, this clone turned up a few times. One end of the junction fails to match germline, which may point to a read error. The gene calls are TRBV7-7 and TRBJ2-2; maybe TRBD2 (6 bases). From germline, CDR1 is SSHAT and CDR2 FNYEAQ (reference sequence). There are 13 residues in the CDR3. The CDR3: CASSQSGAGELFF. The CDR3 nucleotides are TGTGCTAGCAGCCAGTCGGGGGCCGGGGAGCTGTTTTTT.

The V and J genes are TRBV7-8 and TRBJ1-2; D may be TRBD1 (5 bases). Germline V gene sequence: CDR1 SGHVS, CDR2 FQNEAQ. The CDR3 loop spans 13 amino acids. V was trimmed by 5 bases and J by 5 bases, leaving 12 bases between them. CDR3 in amino acids: CASSHRTGYGYTF. For the CDR3, the DNA is TGTGCCAGCAGCCACCGTACAGGTTATGGCTACACCTTC.

The chain has TRBV30 and TRBJ2-7; 9 bases match TRBD1. Per germline, CDR1 GTSNPN and CDR2 SVGIG (reference sequence). The trim removed 1 base at V and 1 base at J, leaving 2 bases unmatched. The CDR3 extends over 14 amino acids. CDR3 in DNA: TGTGCCTGGAGTGCGGGACAGGGATCCTACGAGCAGTACTTC. Its protein product is CAWSAGQGSYEQYF.

V gene TRBV29-1 combines with J gene TRBJ2-7; 12 nucleotides align to TRBD1. CDR3 size: 14 residues. Germline loops: CDR1 SQVTM, CDR2 ANQGSEA. V gave up 6 bases and J gave up 2 bases; unmatched junction bases: 5. The CDR3 sequence is CSVVGQGATYEQYF. CDR3 bases: TGCAGCGTCGTGGGACAGGGGGCCACCTACGAGCAGTACTTC.

The J gene is TRBJ2-7, the V gene TRBV7-2, with TRBD2 as a possible D gene (5 bases). CDR3 length equals 12 residues. The V gene lost 3 bases and the J gene lost 3 bases, with 6 bases spanning the gap. CDR1 is SGHTA and CDR2 is FQGNSA in the germline V gene. The CDR3 DNA sequence: TGTGCCAGCAGCTTCCGGGACTACGAGCAGTACTTC. It specifies CASSFRDYEQYF.

This clone was recorded once. CDR3: CASSLGTSGGDTQYF. The DNA of the CDR3 is TGTGCCAGCAGCCTAGGAACTAGCGGGGGGGATACGCAGTATTTT. The chain carries TRBV9 and TRBJ2-3, with 12 positions matching TRBD2. CDR3 size: 15 residues. The germline CDR1 and CDR2 sequences are SGDLS and YYNGEE. V trimming: 4 bases; J trimming: 6 bases; junction bases outside the gene matches: 6.

This clone was observed a few times. J is TRBJ1-4 and V is TRBV14, with D hard to call. The germline V gene has CDR1 SGHDN and CDR2 FVKESK. This CDR3 region has 16 residues. With 1 base removed from V and 2 bases from J, the gap between germline ends came to 11 bases. The DNA for the CDR3 is TGTGCCAGCAGCCAAGTTGCAGGCAATACTAATGAAAAACTGTTTTTT. This sequence encodes CASSQVAGNTNEKLFF.

This chain joins TRBV7-9 and TRBJ2-3; weak D call: TRBD1 (6 bases). CDR3 length: 14 amino acids. CDR1 is SEHNR, CDR2 FQNEAQ, per germline (reference sequence). The ends were cut back, 4 bases at V and 2 bases at J, with 10 bases in the middle. CDR3: CASSSTGNTDTQYF. As DNA, the CDR3 is TGTGCCAGCAGCTCAACAGGGAACACAGATACGCAGTATTTT.

This sequence joins TRBV13 and TRBJ2-1; D is ambiguous. Germline-derived CDR1 and CDR2 are PRHDT and FYEKMQ (reference sequence). The CDR3 loop spans 14 amino acids. The V end was cut by 4 bases, the J end by 4 bases, with 11 bases between. The CDR3 coding sequence is TGTGCCAGCAGCTCAACCGACTCTTACAATGAGCAGTTCTTC. This gives the protein CASSSTDSYNEQFF.

V usage is TRBV15 and J usage is TRBJ2-7, with 7 bases lining up with TRBD2. The V and J ends lost 3 bases and 4 bases, in that order; junction bases with no gene match: 9. Germline V gene lookup returns CDR1 LNHNV and CDR2 YYDKDF (reference sequence). The CDR3 extends over 15 amino acids. The CDR3 DNA follows: TGTGCCACCAGCAGGGAAGTAGCGGGCCCTTACGAGCAGTACTTC. It is translated as CATSREVAGPYEQYF.

The CDR3 DNA reads as TGTGCCAGCAGCGTAGCGGGGTCTAGCGGGCGCACAGATACGCAGTATTTT. It is translated as CASSVAGSSGRTDTQYF. The chain uses TRBV9 and TRBJ2-3, with 8 positions matching TRBD2. Trimming took 0 bases from V and 1 from J; bases not matched to a gene: 7. The CDR3 length is 17 residues. Germline V lookup: CDR1 SGDLS, CDR2 YYNGEE.

The chain couples TRBV9 to TRBJ2-3; 7 bases match TRBD2. Looked up from germline, CDR1 is SGDLS and CDR2 is YYNGEE. The CDR3 runs to 16 residues. V lost 0 bases and J lost 2; bases outside the gene matches: 6. The CDR3, as DNA: TGTGCCAGCAGCGTAGCGGTCGGGGGGTACACAGATACGCAGTATTTT. Protein product: CASSVAVGGYTDTQYF.

J is TRBJ2-1 and V is TRBV7-9; 8 bases match TRBD1. CDR1 is SEHNR, CDR2 FQNEAQ, per germline (reference sequence). Losses at the gene ends were 5 bases for V and 9 bases for J; bases not matched to a gene: 15. This CDR3 has 16 residues. CDR3 amino acids: CASSIHRDRNFGEQFF. The CDR3 nucleotides are TGTGCCAGCAGCATACACCGGGACAGGAATTTCGGTGAGCAGTTCTTC.

DNA for the CDR3: TGTGCCAGCAGCGTAGGGGCAGGGAGGCAAGAGACCCAGTACTTC. Translated, it gives CASSVGAGRQETQYF. V usage is TRBV9 and J usage is TRBJ2-5, with D tentatively TRBD2 (6 bases). V was clipped by 0 bases and J by 2 bases, with 11 bases between them. Germline CDR1 and CDR2: SGDLS and YYNGEE. The CDR3 extends over 15 amino acids.

The V and J genes are TRBV6-5 and TRBJ2-3; 8 nucleotides match TRBD1. Germline V lookup: CDR1 MNHEY, CDR2 SVGAGI. This CDR3 has 13 amino acids. Trimming at V came to 2 bases and at J to 10 bases, leaving 5 bases not matched to a gene. CDR3 loop: CASSYGQGGAQYF. CDR3 coding DNA: TGTGCCAGCAGTTACGGACAGGGTGGAGCGCAGTATTTT.

The chain couples TRBV28 to TRBJ2-5, with D uncertain. The V gene's germline CDR1 is MDHEN and CDR2 SYDVKM. V was trimmed by 6 bases and J by 6 bases, leaving 14 bases between them. The CDR3 runs 13 residues. For the CDR3, the DNA is TGTGCCAGCAGCCCCTACTCCTCGAAGACCCAGTACTTC. Residues: CASSPYSSKTQYF.